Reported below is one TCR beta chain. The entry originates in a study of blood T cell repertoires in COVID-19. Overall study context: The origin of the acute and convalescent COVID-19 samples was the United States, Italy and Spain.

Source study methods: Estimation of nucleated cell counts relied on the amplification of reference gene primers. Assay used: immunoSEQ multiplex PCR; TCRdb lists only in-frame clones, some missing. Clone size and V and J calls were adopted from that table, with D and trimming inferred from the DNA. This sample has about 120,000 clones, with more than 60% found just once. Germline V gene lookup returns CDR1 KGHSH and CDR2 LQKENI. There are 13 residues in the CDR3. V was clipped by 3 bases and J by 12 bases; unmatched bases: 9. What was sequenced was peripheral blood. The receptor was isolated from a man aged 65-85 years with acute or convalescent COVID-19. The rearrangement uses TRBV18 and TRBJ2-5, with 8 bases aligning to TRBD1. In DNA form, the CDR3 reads TGTGCCAGCTCACCCCAGGACAGGGCGCCAAAGTACTTC. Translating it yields CASSPQDRAPKYF.